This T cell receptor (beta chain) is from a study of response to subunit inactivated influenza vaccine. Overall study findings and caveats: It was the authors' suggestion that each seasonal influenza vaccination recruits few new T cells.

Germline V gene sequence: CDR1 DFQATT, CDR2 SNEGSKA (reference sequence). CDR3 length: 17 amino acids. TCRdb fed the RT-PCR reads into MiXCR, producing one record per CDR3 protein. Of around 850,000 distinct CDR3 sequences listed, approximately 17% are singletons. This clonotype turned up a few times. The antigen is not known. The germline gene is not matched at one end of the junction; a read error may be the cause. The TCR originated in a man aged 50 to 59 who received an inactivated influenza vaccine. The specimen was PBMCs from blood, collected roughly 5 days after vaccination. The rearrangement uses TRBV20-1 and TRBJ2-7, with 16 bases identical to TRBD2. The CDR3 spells CSARGGLAGGSSYEQYF. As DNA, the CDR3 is TGCAGTGCGAGAGGGGGACTAGCGGGAGGGTCATCCTACGAGCAGTACTTC.